A single TCR beta chain is shown here with its context. Its antigen is not identified. The data derive from a study of a mutant IDH1 vaccine in newly diagnosed glioma. Across the study: The patients were given eight vaccinations, one each in weeks 1, 3, 5, 7, 11, 15, 19 and 23. Patients' prior therapy spanned radiotherapy, temozolomide, or both; most underwent both.

V dropped 5 bases and J dropped 5 bases, with 13 bases sitting between them. Germline CDR1 is SGHRS and CDR2 is YFSETQ. The CDR3 loop spans 13 amino acids. Sequenced by immunoSEQ multiplex PCR; TCRdb stores in-frame clones only, minus some. Altogether about 82,000 clones are present, around 85% being singletons, with the ten largest covering under 2.5%. The time point here: week 23, last vaccination. One vaccine dose held 300 ug of mutant IDH1 20-mer peptide and came with topical imiquimod. The clonotype comes from a man under 40 with glioma. Some clones in this sample may be carry-over from other donors' samples. The source material was PBMCs, sampled from a glioma patient whose treatment included an IDH1 peptide vaccine. V gene TRBV5-1 combines with J gene TRBJ1-1, with D possibly matching TRBD1 (5 bases). In DNA, the CDR3 is TGCGCCAGCAGTACATTTGGGGGGACTGAAGCTTTCTTT. It specifies CASSTFGGTEAFF.